This T cell receptor (beta chain) was found in a study of T cells in Graves' hyperthyroidism and ophthalmopathy. The study's findings and limits: Most clonotypes expanded in the thyroid (above 0.001) were also present in blood. Ophthalmopathy, as predicted by the model, came a median roughly 6.5 months after the prediction.

Looked up from germline, CDR1 is SGHRS and CDR2 is YFSETQ. This CDR3 has 14 residues. Deletions cut 3 bases from V and 4 bases from J, with 11 bases between. This clonotype has just one count. Its antigen remains unidentified. RNA transcripts yielded amplified TCR beta CDR3 regions. In the first-round RT-PCR of the TCR CDR3, the HTBI primer set was used. A single record per CDR3 protein comes from TCRdb applying MiXCR to the multiplex PCR reads. Here the sample spans roughly 500,000 distinct CDR3 sequences, roughly 45% being singletons. A patient was excluded if there was uncontrolled infection, other autoimmune disease, pregnancy or lactation. Together with thyroid ultrasound, orbital computed tomography, serum thyroxine and TRAb, clinical symptoms were used for diagnoses.

V and J are TRBV5-1 and TRBJ2-1; a weak D match, TRBD1 (5 bases). Sequenced: peripheral blood or thyroid tissue (not recorded which). This sequence originates from an adult woman with Graves' disease, either hyperthyroidism or ophthalmopathy (not recorded which). The CDR3 DNA reads as TGCGCCAGCAGCTCGCAGGCAGGGTACAATGAGCAGTTCTTC. This encodes CASSSQAGYNEQFF. Variable domain in full (rest from reference TRBV5-1 and TRBJ2-1): KAGVTQTPRYLIKTRGQQVTLSCSPISGHRSVSWYQQTPGQGLQFLFEYFSETQRNKGNFPGRFSGRQFSNSRSEMNVSTLELGDSALYLCASSSQAGYNEQFFGPGTRLTVL.